The source of this TCR beta chain is a study of blood T cell repertoires in COVID-19. Overall study context: Samples taken during acute and convalescent COVID-19 were collected in the United States, Italy and Spain.

A word on this clone: The same CDR3 arises from other DNA sequences in this sample as well.

CDR3 size: 17 residues. CDR1 is SGHNT, CDR2 YYREEE, per germline (reference sequence). The trim removed 3 bases at V and 2 bases at J, leaving 4 bases unmatched. Donors in Cohort 3 who had recovered were those with two negative PCRs, healthcare professional clearance, or resolution of their symptoms. Authors' methods: How many nucleated cells were present was estimated from reference gene primer amplification. TCRdb's table, derived via immunoSEQ multiplex PCR, lists solely in-frame clones and lacks some. Clone size and the V and J calls come from that table; the DNA yielded D and trimming. The sample records 150,000 to 200,000 clones, 80% being singletons.

The sample consisted of PBMCs or T cells enriched from blood (not recorded which). The sequence came from a man between 40 and 49 years old who had recovered from COVID-19. The rearrangement uses TRBV5-4 and TRBJ2-3; TRBD2 aligns across 15 bases. The CDR3 coding sequence is TGTGCCAGCAGCTCCGGACTAGCGGGGGGGAACACAGATACGCAGTATTTT. The encoded protein is CASSSGLAGGNTDTQYF. Variable domain in full (rest from reference TRBV5-4 and TRBJ2-3): ETGVTQSPTHLIKTRGQQVTLRCSSQSGHNTVSWYQQALGQGPQFIFQYYREEENGRGNFPPRFSGLQFPNYSSELNVNALELDDSALYLCASSSGLAGGNTDTQYFGPGTRLTVL.